This entry features one TCR beta chain sequence. Its antigen specificity is not known. No base quality information exists; no much larger clone differs at one position. ICON enrollment began in early 2016, and the last patient was enrolled in the second half of 2018. A subcohort of 76 patients provided fresh tumor and matched uninvolved tissue for in-depth immune analyses, with TCR sequencing among those analyses. No cell sorting was done, and TCR sequencing was instead run on DNA isolated from bulk tissue. The T-cell fraction in tumor and uninvolved lung tissue was obtained from TCR sequencing using the immunoSEQ assay. Per the original workflow: For survival analysis, patients were divided into high (upper tertile) and low (lower two tertiles) T-cell fraction groups, which were compared by log-rank test. Paired tumor versus uninvolved lung differences in T-cell fraction were tested with a signed-rank test. This immuneACCESS table, as held by TCRdb, lists in-frame sequences with V and J called but not all clones. Of the missing ones, under half trace to an unresolved V gene in checked studies; the others have no known cause. V, J and clone size are those of that table, while D and trimming were read from the DNA. In all, the sample holds about 6,300 clones, and more than 65% of those were seen once. 6% of the sample rests with the top ten.

This record comes from a study of tumor-infiltrating lymphocytes in localized non-small cell lung cancer (dated by TCRdb to 2020 to 2023). Broadly, across the study: The cohort included patients whose samples were collected after neoadjuvant chemotherapy, as well as both smokers and never-smokers and several histologies. Each patient contributed resected tumor tissue and uninvolved lung tissue from the same patient, described as non-adjacent to the tumor. Flow cytometry, multiplex immunofluorescence, RNA-seq, exome sequencing and proteomics were applied to the same patients as TCR sequencing, which was one of several integrated assays. In total, the ICON cohort was made up of around 140 surgical patients who had localized non-small cell lung cancer and whose tumors were resected. A total of about 55 patients were part of the paired comparison of immunoSEQ T-cell fraction between tumor and uninvolved lung.

The CDR3 goes from the cysteine to the phenylalanine over 15 residues. Solely the CDR3 DNA is kept, with 45 bases framed from the first base. Study-wide conclusions, independent of this receptor: Consistent with immunofluorescence CD3 counts, TCRbeta sequencing supported greater T cell infiltration in tumors than in uninvolved lung tissue. The TCR-derived T-cell fraction showed no difference between the flow cytometry-defined immunotypes IM1 (good prognosis) and IM2 (poor prognosis). Assay coverage varied across patients depending on available tissue quantity, so only a subset of the cohort had TCR sequencing. Recurrence-free survival showed no association with tumor T-cell fraction from TCR sequencing (p = 0.61). Because different pieces of the same tissue were used for different assays, technical variation could not be separated from intratumor heterogeneity.

This TCR derives from a human donor with non-small cell lung cancer. The chain is encoded by TRBV21-1 joined to TRBJ2-7; the table's D call, TRBD2, has no DNA check behind it. TRBV21-1 is tagged as a pseudogene. Sequenced: lung tumor tissue. The sequence in DNA is TGTGCCAGCGGGGGTAGGGGGGAGGGCCGGCGCGAGCAGTACTTC. This encodes CASGGRGEGRREQYF.